This record concerns one T cell receptor beta chain sequence. Its specificity is not known. The data derive from a study of T-cell memory formation after mild COVID-19. 5'RACE primed at constant segments yielded TCR alpha and TCR beta cDNA libraries bearing sample barcodes and UMIs. TCRdb re-called the 5' RACE reads with MiXCR, one entry per CDR3 protein. Here the sample spans hundreds of thousands of distinct CDR3 sequences, about 20% being singletons. Study-level results: Contracting CD8+ clones were enriched in EMRA, CD4+ mainly in CM and EM. Within pre-infection memory, some responding clones were found, suggesting cross-reactive memory joined. Clones that shrank (day 15 to 85) were balanced CD4/CD8, whereas later expanders leaned CD4+.

The CDR3 length is 17 residues. Trimming took off 1 base at V and 0 bases at J, with 14 bases between the two ends. The V gene's germline CDR1 is SGHKS and CDR2 YYEKEE (reference sequence). This sequence was found in an adult woman who had mild COVID-19 (a few samples of this study predate the infection). Cell type and time point are not known. The rearrangement uses TRBV5-5 and TRBJ2-1; D gene uncertain. Sequencing was performed on PBMCs or a T cell subset sorted from them (not recorded which). The CDR3 DNA reads TGTGCCAGCAGCTTGAAAGGCTACCCCAGCTCCTACAATGAGCAGTTCTTC. As protein: CASSLKGYPSSYNEQFF.